This T cell receptor (beta chain) was found in a study of blood T cell repertoires in COVID-19. Study-level background: Samples came from the United States, Italy and Spain, spanning acute and convalescent COVID-19. Sources were T cells, B-cell-depleted T cells, or PBMCs; the material itself was cDNA or gDNA.

Trimming cost V 6 bases and J 4 bases, with 15 bases left between them. The CDR3 is 14 residues long. CDR1 MDHEN and CDR2 SYDVKM come from the germline V gene. Per the original methods: Estimation of nucleated cell counts was performed using reference gene primer amplification. The table came from immunoSEQ multiplex PCR; TCRdb's copy has only in-frame clones and leaves some out. V and J calls and clone size follow that table, whereas D and trimming were derived from the DNA. The sample shows fewer than 200,000 clones, around 83% of them seen only once. The sequenced material came from peripheral blood. This TCR was recovered from a woman in her seventies who had recovered from COVID-19. The chain combines TRBV28 with TRBJ1-1; no clear D. The chain's CDR3 is CASRLRGIGTEAFF. In DNA, the CDR3 is TGTGCCAGCAGACTCAGAGGGATTGGCACTGAAGCTTTCTTT.